This entry is about one T cell receptor beta chain. The target of this receptor is not known. The record has no base qualities; no much larger clone is one base away. V has 6 bases trimmed and J has 6 bases trimmed; junction bases matching no gene number 8. From the cysteine up to the phenylalanine, the CDR3 has a length of 14 residues. The kept DNA is CDR3 alone, 42 bases in frame from the first base. From the germline V gene, CDR1 is MGHRA and CDR2 is YSYEKL. This sample was taken from a study of cytomegalovirus exposure and HLA in healthy donors (TCRdb year 2017). Looking at the study overall: In an earlier analysis of 450 to 750 of the donors, roughly 300 Gb of sequence data and 100 million or so unique TCR beta sequences from 150 million to 200 million T cells were reported. An early release that covered roughly 600 HLA-typed donors contained approximately 300 gigabases of sequencing data and tens of millions of unique TCR sequences. The genetic ancestry cluster associated with self-reported Caucasian donors included around 76% of the roughly 390 genotyped donors. The study aimed to test whether cataloging public T cell receptors could reveal signatures of past pathogen exposure. The study used immunosequencing to profile the T cell repertoires of under 700 subjects and linked those repertoires to cytomegalovirus serostatus. In addition to the first cohort of roughly 700 subjects, a separate validation cohort of approximately 110 different subjects was used. The study combined high-throughput TCR immunosequencing, statistical association of individual TCRs with disease status, and machine learning to predict cytomegalovirus infection status. A later analysis re-examined previously published TCR beta repertoires from more than 600 donors and added high-resolution HLA genotyping to investigate patterns of TCR occurrence. Rather than drawing on any new phenotypic data, the later analysis identified candidate immune exposures from TCR beta sequences and the way those sequences occurred across donors. To decide whether each TCR beta V gene segment behaved as functional or pseudogenic, an earlier analysis of 587 of the donors relied on high-throughput TCR beta sequencing. Alongside the repertoire data, information on donor age, sex, ethnicity and CMV serostatus was compiled. In a later genetic analysis, genome-wide SNP genotypes for about three fifths of the roughly 670 donors were used, and that subset was treated as a discovery cohort. All discovery cohort repertoires had been generated using a single sequencing platform. Both class I and class II loci were covered by HLA typing, at four-digit resolution. Typing coverage differed by locus: A, B, C, DRB1 and DQB1 were typed in about 620-630 donors, DQA1 in approximately 520, DPA1 in around 580, and DPB1 in roughly 470. Four to six DR-DQ haplotypes were handled as single units for association and clustering, since linkage in the cohort was strong. Among some 400 genotyped donors of the cohort, an average of roughly 230,000 unique TCR beta nucleotide sequences was sequenced per donor, of which 15% to 20% were non-productive.

Overall study results and their limits: In vitro tests confirmed that three of the cytomegalovirus-associated TCR beta chains recognize cytomegalovirus antigens. A later analysis reported that several top co-occurrence clusters appeared linked to parvovirus B19, influenza, CMV and Epstein-Barr virus. Correlated functional status among segregating V segments might reflect linkage disequilibrium, but an unknown experimental factor could not be ruled out. For the cohort, immune exposure information was limited to CMV serostatus. Some IMGT-functional V segments, including TRBV6-2 and TRBV6-3, could not be distinguished by the 87-base-pair reads and were therefore excluded. Because HLA typing was missing for some donors at each locus, association tests included only the typed subset. Compared with the approximately 670-donor mean, donors in an Asian-associated ancestry cluster had fewer N-insertions in productive TCRs, according to a later genetic analysis. The study listed 164 TCR beta chains as associated with cytomegalovirus. In an earlier analysis of more than 450 of the donors, most TCR beta V segments were observed in productive rearrangements about 87% or about 30% of the time, broadly matching IMGT annotations. The sequencing pipeline was judged likely to have produced a cluster of highly shared sequence variants as a technical artifact. The classifier was reported to diagnose cytomegalovirus status with high specificity and sensitivity in both the original cohort and the validation cohort. According to the authors, the approach could potentially be generalized to other disease states and immunological phenotypes. When HLA alleles, especially DR and DQ, strongly co-occurred, attributing TCR associations to individual alleles was difficult. At a false discovery rate of 0.05, a later analysis linked under 20,000 TCR beta sequences to specific HLA alleles. A later analysis found that most CMV-associated TCR beta chains appeared HLA-restricted, with HLA associations seemingly driven largely by CMV exposure. A further reported finding was that TCR beta sequences accurately predicted the HLA-A and HLA-B alleles for most subjects in the first cohort. Because counts were too low, seventeen rarely observed V segments, including chromosome 9 orphons, were excluded from the earlier analysis of about 500 of the donors. Compared with equally common non-associated chains, HLA-associated TCR beta chains in a later analysis were more clonally expanded and had lower generation probabilities. Roughly uniform sequencing depth across donors was assumed in presence/absence analyses, although this assumption may not hold. V-gene and J-gene trimming of TCR beta chains was associated with a missense DCLRE1C variant in a later genetic analysis, and the association was replicated in an independent cohort. According to a later analysis, TCR association rates differed among HLA loci, with DRB1 alleles showing the most associated TCRs and HLA-C alleles showing the fewest. Most TCR sequences were seen in very few donors, while some public TCRs were found in many individuals. In this cohort, only TCR beta chains were sequenced, and detectable features were limited by the absence of alpha or paired-chain data.

In total, just over 650 healthy bone marrow donors made up the cohort. At the time of sampling, every cohort member was nominally healthy, though immune exposures that went unrecorded were likely present. The donor tested CMV seropositive, placing the donor among the 250 to 350 seropositive members of the cohort. A peripheral blood sample was collected from each donor, and TCR beta sequencing was performed on peripheral blood mononuclear cells. The Qiagen DNeasy Blood Extraction Kit was used to extract genomic DNA from the blood cell samples. Libraries were constructed by the immunoSEQ multiplex PCR assay. For the multiplex PCR, a mixture combining 60 forward primers for TCR Vbeta segments and 13 reverse primers for TCR Jbeta segments was used. The CDR3 region of rearranged TCR beta genes was amplified from genomic DNA with a multiplex PCR assay. The Illumina HiSeq System was used to sequence the amplified TCR beta libraries as 87-base-pair reads. On the study's bioinformatics: A later analysis counted approximately 76 million unique TCR beta chains across the 600 to 850 repertoires, and some 12 million of these chains were shared by at least two donors. Raw reads were error-corrected and collapsed into unique sequences by a nearest-neighbor algorithm in which closely related sequences were merged to remove PCR and sequencing errors. V, D and J gene segments were assigned by aligning CDR3 sequences to IMGT reference sequences. Each retained sequence needed at least a six-nucleotide match to both a V gene segment and a J gene segment. Rearrangements were classified as productive when the CDR3 lacked stop codons and remained in frame with V and J, and all other rearrangements were classified as non-productive. Following IMGT convention, CDR3 was defined as the stretch from the second conserved V-encoded cysteine up to the conserved J-encoded phenylalanine. The earlier analysis of about 590 of the donors excluded sequences that lacked an unambiguous match to a single V gene segment. An earlier analysis of over 450 of the donors classified V segments as functional when productive rearrangements were above 56.7% and as segregating when the standard deviation between donors was above 5%. A statistical classification framework was built to diagnose cytomegalovirus status from the catalog of TCR beta chain sequences. V and J gene assignment, in a later analysis, came from comparing TCR nucleotide sequences with IMGT/GENE-DB human TR gene sequences. A later analysis assigned CDR3 sequences and most-parsimonious VDJ recombination scenarios with the TCRdist pipeline. In a later analysis, each TCR beta chain was defined by its CDR3 amino acid sequence together with its V-gene family, and reads without a unique V-gene family were excluded. As a way to deal with suspected cross-contamination and a sequencing artifact, a later analysis dropped hundreds of nucleotide sequences that were highly shared and had low generation probability. In a later analysis, a clonal expansion index for each public chain was calculated from normalized within-repertoire ranks of inferred template counts. In a later analysis, generation probabilities were computed using a VDJ recombination model fitted to out-of-frame rearrangements, and the results were checked against IGoR. In a later analysis, TCR-TCR, TCR-HLA and TCR-CMV co-occurrence was scored with hypergeometric tests, and a repertoire-size bias correction was applied to TCR pairs. To estimate false discovery rates, a later analysis permuted the HLA or CMV assignments 20 times. In a later analysis, co-occurring TCRs were grouped with DBSCAN, and TCRdist sequence similarity was added when clustering was performed within HLA-allele-positive subsets. Repertoires with fewer than 30,000 or more than 120,000 public chains were left out of co-occurrence clustering, as were about five repertoires with anomalous nucleotide sharing. TCRdb took this table from immuneACCESS and kept in-frame rearrangements with V and J called. Such tables lack part of the clones; where checked against another copy, unresolved V genes explain under half of the gap, and the rest is unexplained. V, J and clone size were drawn from that table, and D and trimming were deduced from the DNA. The sample table lists roughly 80,000 clones, roughly two thirds of them with a count of one. Of the sample, 6.9% is held by the ten largest clones.

Sequencing was carried out using PBMCs. This receptor was identified in a woman between 50 and 59 years old in good health and CMV-seropositive. In this chain, TRBV4-1 is recombined with TRBJ1-2; TRBD1 agrees with 9 junctional bases. CDR3 sequence: CASRDGTGFDGYTF. Read as DNA, the sequence is TGCGCCAGCAGAGACGGGACAGGGTTTGATGGCTACACCTTC.